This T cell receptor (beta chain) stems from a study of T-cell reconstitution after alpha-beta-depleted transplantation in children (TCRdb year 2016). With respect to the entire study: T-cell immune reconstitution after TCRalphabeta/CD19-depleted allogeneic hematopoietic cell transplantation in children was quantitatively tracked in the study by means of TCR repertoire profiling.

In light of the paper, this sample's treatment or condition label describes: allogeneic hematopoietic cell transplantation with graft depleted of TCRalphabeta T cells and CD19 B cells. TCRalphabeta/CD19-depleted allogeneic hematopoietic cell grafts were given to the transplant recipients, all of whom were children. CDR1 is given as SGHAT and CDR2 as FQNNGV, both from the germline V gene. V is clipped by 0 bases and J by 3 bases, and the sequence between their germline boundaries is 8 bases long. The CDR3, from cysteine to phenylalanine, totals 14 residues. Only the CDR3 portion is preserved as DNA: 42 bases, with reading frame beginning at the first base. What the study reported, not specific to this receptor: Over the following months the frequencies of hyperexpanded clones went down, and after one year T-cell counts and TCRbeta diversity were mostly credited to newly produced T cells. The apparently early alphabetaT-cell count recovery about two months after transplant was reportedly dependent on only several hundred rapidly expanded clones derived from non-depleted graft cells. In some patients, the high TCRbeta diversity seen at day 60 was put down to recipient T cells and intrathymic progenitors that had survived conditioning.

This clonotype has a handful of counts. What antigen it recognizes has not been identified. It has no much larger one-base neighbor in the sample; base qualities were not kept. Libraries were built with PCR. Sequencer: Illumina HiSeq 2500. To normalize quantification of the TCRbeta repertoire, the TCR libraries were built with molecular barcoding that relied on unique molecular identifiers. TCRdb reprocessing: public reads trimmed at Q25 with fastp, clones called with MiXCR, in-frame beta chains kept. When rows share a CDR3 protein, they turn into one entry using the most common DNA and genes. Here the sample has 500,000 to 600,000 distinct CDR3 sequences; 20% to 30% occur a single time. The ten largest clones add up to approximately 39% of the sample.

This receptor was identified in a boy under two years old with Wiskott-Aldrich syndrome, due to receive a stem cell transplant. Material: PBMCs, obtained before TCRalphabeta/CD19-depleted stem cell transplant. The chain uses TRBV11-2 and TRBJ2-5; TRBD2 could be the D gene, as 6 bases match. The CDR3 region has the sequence CASSLESSEETQYF. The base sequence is TGTGCCAGCAGCTTAGAGTCTAGCGAAGAGACCCAGTACTTC.